The clone carrying this TCR beta chain was counted between two and nine times. Antigen specificity is unknown. Germline lookup yields CDR1 DFQATT and CDR2 SNEGSKA (reference sequence). The junction had 9 bases not matched to a gene; V was cut back by 1 base and J by 3 bases. This CDR3 is built from 18 residues. The record originates from a study of CD8 T cells in ankylosing spondylitis. TCRdb itself ran the 5' RACE reads through MiXCR, one entry per CDR3 protein. This sample yields about 400,000 distinct CDR3 sequences, of which 20% to 25% are seen a single time; about a sixth belongs to the top ten. Study-wide points: Seemingly characteristic of ankylosing spondylitis blood was a TCR beta motif consisting of roughly 8 highly homologous variants.

Input material: blood, either unsorted or a sorted T cell fraction (not recorded which). This sequence was found in a male donor with ankylosing spondylitis. This chain links TRBV20-1 with TRBJ2-1; 13 nucleotides align to TRBD2. For the CDR3, the DNA is TGCAGTGCTAGAGTTTCTGGACTAGCGGGAGTCTTCTACAATGAGCAGTTCTTC. It is translated as CSARVSGLAGVFYNEQFF.